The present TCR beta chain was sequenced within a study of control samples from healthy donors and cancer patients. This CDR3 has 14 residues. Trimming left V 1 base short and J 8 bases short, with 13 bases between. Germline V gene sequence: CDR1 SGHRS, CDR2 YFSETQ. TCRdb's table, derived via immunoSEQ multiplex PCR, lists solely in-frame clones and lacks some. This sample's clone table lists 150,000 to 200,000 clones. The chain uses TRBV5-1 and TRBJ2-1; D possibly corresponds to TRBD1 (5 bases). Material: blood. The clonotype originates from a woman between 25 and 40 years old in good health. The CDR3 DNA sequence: TGCGCCAGCAGCTTGTGGGGCCTTAAGGATGAGCAGTTCTTC. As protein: CASSLWGLKDEQFF.